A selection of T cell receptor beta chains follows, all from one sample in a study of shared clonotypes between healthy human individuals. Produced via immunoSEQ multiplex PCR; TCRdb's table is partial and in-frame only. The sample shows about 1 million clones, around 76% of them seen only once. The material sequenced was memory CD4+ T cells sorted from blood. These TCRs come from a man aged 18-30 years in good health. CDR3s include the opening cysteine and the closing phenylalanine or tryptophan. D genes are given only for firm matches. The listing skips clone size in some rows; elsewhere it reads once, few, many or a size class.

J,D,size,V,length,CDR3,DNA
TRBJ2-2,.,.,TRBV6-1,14,CASSDLVNTGELFF,TGTGCCAGCAGCGACCTAGTAAACACCGGGGAGCTGTTTTTT
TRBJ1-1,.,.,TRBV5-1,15,CASSLETGPGSEAFF,TGCGCCAGCAGCTTGGAAACGGGCCCGGGTTCTGAAGCTTTCTTT
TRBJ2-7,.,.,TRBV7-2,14,CASSLGQATYEQYF,TGTGCCAGCAGCTTAGGACAGGCGACCTACGAGCAGTACTTC
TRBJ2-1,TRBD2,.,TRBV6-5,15,CASSPSGRGHNEQFF,TGTGCCAGCAGCCCTAGCGGGAGAGGCCACAATGAGCAGTTCTTC
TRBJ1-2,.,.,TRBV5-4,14,CASSLDVTNYGYTF,TGTGCCAGCAGTTTGGACGTAACTAACTATGGCTACACCTTC
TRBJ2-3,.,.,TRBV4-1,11,CASSQADTQYF,TGCGCCAGCAGCCAAGCAGATACGCAGTATTTT
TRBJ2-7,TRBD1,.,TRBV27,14,CASSKDRVNYEQYF,TGTGCCAGCAGCAAGGACAGGGTCAACTACGAGCAGTACTTC
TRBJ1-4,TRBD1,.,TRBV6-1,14,CASSERQGGEKLFF,TGTGCCAGCAGTGAACGACAGGGAGGGGAAAAACTGTTTTTT
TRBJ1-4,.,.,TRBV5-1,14,CASSLEGGKEKLFF,TGCGCCAGCAGCTTGGAAGGGGGAAAGGAAAAACTGTTTTTT
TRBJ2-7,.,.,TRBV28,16,CASSLSGGLKLYEQYF,TGTGCCAGCAGTTTATCGGGGGGCCTAAAGTTGTACGAGCAGTACTTC
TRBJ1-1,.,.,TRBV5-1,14,CASSLDRAGTEAFF,TGCGCCAGCAGCTTGGACAGGGCAGGCACTGAAGCTTTCTTT
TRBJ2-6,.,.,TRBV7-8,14,CASTTGYGANVLTF,TGTGCCAGCACCACAGGGTACGGGGCCAACGTCCTGACTTTC
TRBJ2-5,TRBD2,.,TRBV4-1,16,CASSQERRGTVGTQYF,TGCGCCAGCAGCCAAGAAAGGCGGGGGACGGTAGGGACCCAGTACTTC
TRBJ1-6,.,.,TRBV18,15,CASSLLDEGESPLHF,TGTGCCAGCTCACTTCTGGACGAAGGAGAATCACCCCTCCACTTT
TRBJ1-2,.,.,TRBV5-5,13,CASSLVGNYGYTF,TGTGCCAGCAGCTTGGTAGGAAACTATGGCTACACCTTC
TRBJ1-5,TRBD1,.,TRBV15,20,CATSRAEDRGGSFRNQPQHF,TGTGCCACCAGCAGAGCCGAGGACAGGGGAGGTAGTTTTCGCAATCAGCCCCAGCATTTT
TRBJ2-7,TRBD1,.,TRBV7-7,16,CASSPRAGGISYEQYF,TGTGCTAGCAGCCCCCGGGCAGGGGGAATTTCCTACGAGCAGTACTTC
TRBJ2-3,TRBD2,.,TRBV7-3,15,CASTGTSSTTDTQYF,TGTGCCAGCACGGGGACTAGCAGCACCACAGATACGCAGTATTTT
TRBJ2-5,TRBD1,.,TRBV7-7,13,CASSSDRGETQYF,TGTGCTAGCAGTTCCGACAGGGGAGAGACCCAGTACTTC
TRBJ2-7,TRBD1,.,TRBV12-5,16,CASGLVLGQGSYEQYF,TGTGCTAGTGGTTTGGTCCTGGGACAGGGTTCCTACGAGCAGTACTTC
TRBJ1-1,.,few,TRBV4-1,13,CASSPQGGGEAFF,TGCGCCAGCAGCCCCCAGGGCGGGGGTGAAGCTTTCTTT
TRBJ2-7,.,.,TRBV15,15,CATSRGRGNSYEQYF,TGTGCCACCAGCAGAGGTAGGGGGAACTCCTACGAGCAGTACTTC
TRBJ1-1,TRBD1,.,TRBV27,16,CASSRQGSKGNTEAFF,TGTGCCAGCAGCCGACAGGGCTCGAAGGGGAACACTGAAGCTTTCTTT
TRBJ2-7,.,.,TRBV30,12,CAWSLSGPGQYF,TGTGCCTGGAGCCTCAGTGGGCCGGGGCAGTACTTC
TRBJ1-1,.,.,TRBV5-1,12,CASSRGATEAFF,TGCGCCAGCAGTCGGGGAGCCACTGAAGCTTTCTTT
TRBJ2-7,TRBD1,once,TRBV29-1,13,CSVHGQGNYEQYF,TGCAGCGTGCACGGACAGGGAAATTACGAGCAGTACTTC
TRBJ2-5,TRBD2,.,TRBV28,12,CATGTRQETQYF,TGTGCCACCGGGACTAGACAAGAGACCCAGTACTTC
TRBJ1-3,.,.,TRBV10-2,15,CASSGSRGAGNTIYF,TGCGCCAGCAGTGGGAGTCGGGGAGCCGGAAACACCATATATTTT
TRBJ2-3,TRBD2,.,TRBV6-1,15,CASTGGLAGSDTQYF,TGTGCCAGCACCGGCGGACTAGCGGGGTCAGATACGCAGTATTTT
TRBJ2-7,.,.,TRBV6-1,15,CASSEGRKVPDEQYF,TGTGCCAGCAGTGAGGGTCGCAAAGTTCCCGACGAGCAGTACTTC
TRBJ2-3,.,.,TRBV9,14,CASSVEGITDTQYF,TGTGCCAGCAGCGTAGAGGGGATCACAGATACGCAGTATTTT
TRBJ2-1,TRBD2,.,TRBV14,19,CASSQVSGLSSGTFNEQFF,TGTGCCAGCAGCCAAGTTTCAGGGCTGTCTAGCGGGACGTTCAATGAGCAGTTCTTC
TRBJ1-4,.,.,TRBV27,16,CASRAHKGPYNEKLFF,TGTGCCAGCAGGGCCCACAAAGGTCCCTATAATGAAAAACTGTTTTTT
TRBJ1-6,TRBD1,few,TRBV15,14,CATSKDRDDSPLHF,TGTGCCACCAGCAAGGACAGGGATGATTCACCCCTCCACTTT
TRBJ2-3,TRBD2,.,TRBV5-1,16,CASSLGASGMSDTQYF,TGCGCCAGCAGCTTGGGGGCTAGCGGGATGTCAGATACGCAGTATTTT
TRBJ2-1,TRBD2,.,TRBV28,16,CASSSPIAGAYNEQFF,TGTGCCAGCAGTTCCCCGATAGCGGGCGCCTACAATGAGCAGTTCTTC
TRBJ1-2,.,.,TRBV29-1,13,CSVEGGVDYGYTF,TGCAGCGTTGAAGGGGGGGTGGACTATGGCTACACCTTC
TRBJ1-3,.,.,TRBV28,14,CASSLGQRGNTIYF,TGTGCCAGCAGTTTGGGTCAGCGTGGAAACACCATATATTTT
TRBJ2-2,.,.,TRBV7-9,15,CASSSGVVVTGELFF,TGTGCCAGCAGCTCAGGGGTGGTGGTCACCGGGGAGCTGTTTTTT
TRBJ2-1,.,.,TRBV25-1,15,CASSEEGLVYNEQFF,TGTGCCAGCAGTGAGGAAGGGTTAGTTTACAATGAGCAGTTCTTC
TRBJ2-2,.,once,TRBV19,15,CASKTGVWNTGELFF,TGTGCCAGTAAAACGGGAGTTTGGAACACCGGGGAGCTGTTTTTT
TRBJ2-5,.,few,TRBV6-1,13,CASSPGGRETQYF,TGTGCCAGCAGTCCCGGGGGCAGAGAGACCCAGTACTTC
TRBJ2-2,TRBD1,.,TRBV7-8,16,CASSSRDRGVTGELFF,TGTGCCAGCAGCTCAAGAGACAGGGGAGTCACCGGGGAGCTGTTTTTT
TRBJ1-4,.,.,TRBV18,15,CASSPPGSVGEKLFF,TGTGCCAGCTCACCACCGGGGTCGGTCGGTGAAAAACTGTTTTTT
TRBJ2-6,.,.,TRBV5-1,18,CASSLAWGDVPGANVLTF,TGCGCCAGCAGCTTGGCCTGGGGCGACGTCCCTGGGGCCAACGTCCTGACTTTC
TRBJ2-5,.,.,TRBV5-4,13,CASSRGSIETQYF,TGTGCCAGCAGCCGGGGGAGTATTGAGACCCAGTACTTC
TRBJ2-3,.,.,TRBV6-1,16,CASSETYGVMTDTQYF,TGTGCCAGCAGTGAAACTTACGGGGTGATGACAGATACGCAGTATTTT
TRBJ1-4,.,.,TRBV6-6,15,CASSTSTGSAEKLFF,TGTGCCAGCAGCACTTCTACAGGGTCAGCCGAAAAACTGTTTTTT
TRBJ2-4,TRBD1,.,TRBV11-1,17,CASSLNGQGLAKNIQYF,TGTGCCAGCAGCTTAAATGGACAGGGACTAGCCAAAAACATTCAGTACTTC
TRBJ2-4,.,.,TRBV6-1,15,CASSARGAAKNIQYF,TGTGCCAGCAGTGCTAGGGGCGCAGCCAAAAACATTCAGTACTTC